A selection of T cell receptor beta chains follows, all from one sample in a study of beta chain features in type 1 diabetes. This table comes from immunoSEQ multiplex PCR, and its TCRdb copy is limited to in-frame clones, with some not included. The profile shows 160,000 or so clones, over 7.5% of them singletons. Sequenced: central memory CD4+ T cells from blood. The receptors were sampled from a woman aged 18-29 years in good health. Both conserved end residues are part of each CDR3. D genes are given only for firm matches. Some rows mark clone size as missing; the rest say once, few, many or name a class of expanded clone.

V: TRBV29-1; length: 14; size: NA; J: TRBJ2-5; D: TRBD1; DNA: TGCAGCGCTAGGGACAGGGGGTACGGTGAGACCCAGTACTTC; CDR3: CSARDRGYGETQYF
V: TRBV27; length: 14; size: NA; J: TRBJ2-1; D: NA; DNA: TGTGCCAGCAACCCAGGGGTTGGGGGCAATGAGCAGTTCTTC; CDR3: CASNPGVGGNEQFF
V: TRBV4-2; length: 13; size: few; J: TRBJ1-1; D: TRBD1; DNA: TGTGCCAGCAGCCCCGACAGGGGGACTGAAGCTTTCTTT; CDR3: CASSPDRGTEAFF
V: TRBV4-2; length: 13; size: NA; J: TRBJ2-1; D: NA; DNA: TGTGCCAGCAGCCAGGGGGCTGGCCGTGAGCAGTTCTTC; CDR3: CASSQGAGREQFF
V: TRBV7-2; length: 14; size: NA; J: TRBJ1-1; D: TRBD1; DNA: TGTGCCAGCAGCGGTAATTCCGGGACAGGGGAAGCTTTCTTT; CDR3: CASSGNSGTGEAFF
V: TRBV7-2; length: 15; size: NA; J: TRBJ2-3; D: TRBD2; DNA: TGTGCCAGCAGCTTACAGCTAGCGGATGAGGGGCGGCAGTATTTT; CDR3: CASSLQLADEGRQYF
V: TRBV30; length: 13; size: few; J: TRBJ1-2; D: NA; DNA: TGTGCCTGGAGTGTATACGGGATAGGGGGCTACACCTTC; CDR3: CAWSVYGIGGYTF
V: TRBV6-5; length: 14; size: few; J: TRBJ2-7; D: TRBD2; DNA: TGTGCCAGCTTTCGGCCGGGACTAGCGGCCGAGCAGTACTTC; CDR3: CASFRPGLAAEQYF
V: TRBV18; length: 15; size: NA; J: TRBJ2-1; D: TRBD1; DNA: TGTGCCAGCTCCCGACAGGGAAGGGCCTACAATGAGCAGTTCTTC; CDR3: CASSRQGRAYNEQFF
V: TRBV11-1; length: 15; size: many; J: TRBJ1-1; D: NA; DNA: TGTGCCAGCAGCCGACTTACTAAGAGGGACACTGAAGCTTTCTTT; CDR3: CASSRLTKRDTEAFF
V: TRBV4-1; length: 17; size: NA; J: TRBJ1-6; D: TRBD1; DNA: TGCGCCAGCAGCCAAGATCGACGACAGGGGATGCAATCACCCCTCCACTTT; CDR3: CASSQDRRQGMQSPLHF
V: TRBV18; length: 13; size: few; J: TRBJ2-3; D: NA; DNA: TGTGCCAGCTCACTGGCCTCCACAGATACGCAGTATTTT; CDR3: CASSLASTDTQYF
V: TRBV6-6; length: 14; size: few; J: TRBJ1-1; D: TRBD1; DNA: TGTGCCAGCAGTCCTGGACAGGTGAACACTGAAGCTTTCTTT; CDR3: CASSPGQVNTEAFF
V: TRBV2; length: 15; size: NA; J: TRBJ2-3; D: NA; DNA: TGTGCCAGCAGTGGGAGGGTCACTTACACAGATACGCAGTATTTT; CDR3: CASSGRVTYTDTQYF
V: TRBV18; length: 13; size: few; J: TRBJ1-1; D: NA; DNA: TGTGCCAGCTCGCCCTCGAGGGACTCTGAAGCTTTCTTT; CDR3: CASSPSRDSEAFF
V: TRBV30; length: 13; size: NA; J: TRBJ2-5; D: TRBD2; DNA: TGTGCCTGGAGCCCCGGACTAGGAGAGACCCAGTACTTC; CDR3: CAWSPGLGETQYF
V: TRBV9; length: 17; size: NA; J: TRBJ2-2; D: NA; DNA: TGTGCCAGCTCTCCCCGCGGTGGGGGCCCGAACACCGGGGAGCTGTTTTTT; CDR3: CASSPRGGGPNTGELFF
V: TRBV4-3; length: 16; size: NA; J: TRBJ2-3; D: NA; DNA: TGCGCCAGCAGCCAAGATGCCCTAACAGGGCAAGATACGCAGTATTTT; CDR3: CASSQDALTGQDTQYF
V: TRBV7-9; length: 17; size: NA; J: TRBJ2-3; D: NA; DNA: TGTGCCAGCAGCTTAGGAGGGGGAGCTTCTAGCACAGATACGCAGTATTTT; CDR3: CASSLGGGASSTDTQYF
V: TRBV29-1; length: 13; size: NA; J: TRBJ2-7; D: TRBD2; DNA: TGCAGCGTTGAGGGGGGGACTAGCGGCGAGCAGTACTTC; CDR3: CSVEGGTSGEQYF
V: TRBV5-1; length: 17; size: few; J: TRBJ2-3; D: TRBD2; DNA: TGCGCCAGCAGCAAGGGACTAGCGGAGCCGGGCGCAGATACGCAGTATTTT; CDR3: CASSKGLAEPGADTQYF
V: TRBV5-4; length: 15; size: few; J: TRBJ1-1; D: NA; DNA: TGTGCCAGCAGCTTGGGTCCAGGGGCAAACACTGAAGCTTTCTTT; CDR3: CASSLGPGANTEAFF
V: TRBV12-5; length: 13; size: NA; J: TRBJ1-2; D: NA; DNA: TGTGCTAGTGGTTTGGTACAGGCTGAACGCTACACCTTC; CDR3: CASGLVQAERYTF
V: TRBV19; length: 15; size: few; J: TRBJ2-7; D: NA; DNA: TGTGCCAGTAGTGGGGGGACCGGGAGCTCCTACGAGCAGTACTTC; CDR3: CASSGGTGSSYEQYF
V: TRBV5-1; length: 15; size: NA; J: TRBJ1-5; D: NA; DNA: TGCGCCAGCAGCTTGGGAGCCGGGTCAGGGCAGCCCCAGCATTTT; CDR3: CASSLGAGSGQPQHF
V: TRBV7-2; length: 14; size: NA; J: TRBJ2-1; D: TRBD2; DNA: TGTGCCAGCAGCCCTTGGACTAGCGGGGGTGAGCAGTTCTTC; CDR3: CASSPWTSGGEQFF
V: TRBV7-8; length: 15; size: few; J: TRBJ2-1; D: TRBD1; DNA: TGTGCCAGCAGCCCCCGGGACAGGGGGCTAGGTGAGCAGTTCTTC; CDR3: CASSPRDRGLGEQFF
V: TRBV15; length: 16; size: many; J: TRBJ2-5; D: NA; DNA: TGTGCCACCCGGTCCGGGGGGCTATTGTACCAAGAGACCCAGTACTTC; CDR3: CATRSGGLLYQETQYF
V: TRBV5-1; length: 13; size: few; J: TRBJ1-1; D: NA; DNA: TGCGCCAGCAGCTTGGTTGACAATGGTGAAGCTTTCTTT; CDR3: CASSLVDNGEAFF
V: TRBV19; length: 13; size: NA; J: TRBJ1-2; D: TRBD1; DNA: TGTGCCAGTATCAGTTCTGGGACAGGAAACTACACCTTC; CDR3: CASISSGTGNYTF
V: TRBV7-9; length: 13; size: few; J: TRBJ2-2; D: TRBD1; DNA: TGTGCCAGCAGCCCCGGGACAGGCGGGGAGCTGTTTTTT; CDR3: CASSPGTGGELFF
V: TRBV7-9; length: 15; size: NA; J: TRBJ2-7; D: TRBD2; DNA: TGTGCCAGCAGCTCTTATAGCGGGGTTACCTACGAGCAGTACTTC; CDR3: CASSSYSGVTYEQYF
V: TRBV6-6; length: 14; size: few; J: TRBJ1-2; D: TRBD1; DNA: TGTGCCAGCAGTCCGACAGGGCTCAGCTATGGCTACACCTTC; CDR3: CASSPTGLSYGYTF
V: TRBV5-6; length: 14; size: few; J: TRBJ1-1; D: NA; DNA: TGTGCCAGCAGCCCGGAGGCGGGGGGGGCTGAAGCTTTCTTT; CDR3: CASSPEAGGAEAFF
V: TRBV6-6; length: 11; size: NA; J: TRBJ2-5; D: NA; DNA: TGTGCCAGCAGTGGGCTAGAGACCCAGTACTTC; CDR3: CASSGLETQYF
V: TRBV19; length: 14; size: few; J: TRBJ1-5; D: NA; DNA: TGTGCCAGTAGTACTGACTCAGGGGATCAGCCCCAGCATTTT; CDR3: CASSTDSGDQPQHF
V: TRBV6-8; length: 13; size: NA; J: TRBJ1-1; D: NA; DNA: TGTGCCAGCTCCGGACGGGGTATCACTGAAGCTTTCTTT; CDR3: CASSGRGITEAFF
V: TRBV5-1; length: 13; size: few; J: TRBJ2-7; D: TRBD2; DNA: TGCGCCAGCAGCTTCGGGACTAGCTACGAGCAGTACTTC; CDR3: CASSFGTSYEQYF
V: TRBV7-2; length: 13; size: few; J: TRBJ2-5; D: NA; DNA: TGTGCCAGCAGCTTAAACCTAGAAGAGACCCAGTACTTC; CDR3: CASSLNLEETQYF
V: TRBV18; length: 14; size: NA; J: TRBJ2-7; D: TRBD1; DNA: TGTGCCAGCTCTAGCCGACAGGGCCCCTACGAGCAGTACTTC; CDR3: CASSSRQGPYEQYF
V: TRBV10-3; length: 12; size: NA; J: TRBJ2-7; D: TRBD1; DNA: TGTGCCTCAGAGGACAGGTCCTACGAGCAGTACTTC; CDR3: CASEDRSYEQYF
V: TRBV5-1; length: 14; size: NA; J: TRBJ1-4; D: NA; DNA: TGCGCCAGCAGCTTGATTCAGGGGAGTGAAAAACTGTTTTTT; CDR3: CASSLIQGSEKLFF
V: TRBV5-6; length: 14; size: NA; J: TRBJ2-7; D: TRBD1; DNA: TGTGCCAGCAGCCTACGCGGGACAGGGGGCGAGCAGTACTTC; CDR3: CASSLRGTGGEQYF
V: TRBV15; length: 15; size: few; J: TRBJ1-4; D: NA; DNA: TGTGCCACCAGCAGAGACCAGGGGCCGGAGGAAAAACTGTTTTTT; CDR3: CATSRDQGPEEKLFF
V: TRBV21-1; length: 14; size: NA; J: TRBJ2-3; D: NA; DNA: TGTGCCAGCAGCCCCCGACAGGGTACAGATACGCAGTATTTT; CDR3: CASSPRQGTDTQYF
V: TRBV7-2; length: 14; size: few; J: TRBJ2-2; D: NA; DNA: TGTGCCAGCAGACAATCGACGGGTACCGGGGAGCTGTTTTTT; CDR3: CASRQSTGTGELFF
V: TRBV9; length: 16; size: NA; J: TRBJ2-1; D: TRBD1; DNA: TGTGCCAGCAGCACCCCGGACAGGGACCCTAAGGATGAGCAGTTCTTC; CDR3: CASSTPDRDPKDEQFF
V: TRBV2; length: 13; size: NA; J: TRBJ2-7; D: TRBD2; DNA: TGTGCCAGCTCCCCGGAGCGGGGCTACGAGCAGTACTTC; CDR3: CASSPERGYEQYF
V: TRBV6-5; length: 14; size: NA; J: TRBJ1-2; D: NA; DNA: TGTGCCAGCAGTTACTGGCCGGGGAGCTATGGCTACACCTTC; CDR3: CASSYWPGSYGYTF